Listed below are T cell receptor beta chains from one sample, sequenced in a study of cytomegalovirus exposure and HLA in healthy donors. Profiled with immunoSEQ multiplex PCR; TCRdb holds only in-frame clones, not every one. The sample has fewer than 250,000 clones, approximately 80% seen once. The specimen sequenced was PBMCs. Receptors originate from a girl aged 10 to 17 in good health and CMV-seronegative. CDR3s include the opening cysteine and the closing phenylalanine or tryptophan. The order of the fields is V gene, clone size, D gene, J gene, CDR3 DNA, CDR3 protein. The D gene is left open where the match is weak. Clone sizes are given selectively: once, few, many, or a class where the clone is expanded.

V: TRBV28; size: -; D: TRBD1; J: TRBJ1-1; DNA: TGTGCCAGCAGTTTGCGGGACAGGTGGACTGAGGCTTTCTTT; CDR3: CASSLRDRWTEAFF
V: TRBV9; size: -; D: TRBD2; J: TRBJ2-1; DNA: TGTGCCAGCAGAAAAAGCGGGAGCCCCAACAATGAGCAGTTCTTC; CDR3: CASRKSGSPNNEQFF
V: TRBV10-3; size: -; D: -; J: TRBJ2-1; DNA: TGTGCCATCAGTGAGTCGAACGGGGATGAGCAGTTCTTC; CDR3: CAISESNGDEQFF
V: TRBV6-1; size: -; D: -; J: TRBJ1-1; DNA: TGTGCCAGCACAGACAGGCACACTGAAGCTTTCTTT; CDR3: CASTDRHTEAFF
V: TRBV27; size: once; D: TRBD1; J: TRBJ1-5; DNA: TGTGCCAGCAGGGGACAGGGTAATCAGCCCCAGCATTTT; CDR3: CASRGQGNQPQHF
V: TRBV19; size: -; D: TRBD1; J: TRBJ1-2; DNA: TGTGCCAGTAGTACCAGGACAGGCCCAAACTATGGCTACACCTTC; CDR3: CASSTRTGPNYGYTF
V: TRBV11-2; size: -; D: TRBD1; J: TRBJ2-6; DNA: TGTGCCAGCAGCTTCACTTTCCAGGGGGCGAATTCTGGGGCCAACGTCCTGACTTTC; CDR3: CASSFTFQGANSGANVLTF
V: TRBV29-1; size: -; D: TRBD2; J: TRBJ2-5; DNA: TGCAGCGTTGTTCCGACTAGCGGACAAGAGACCCAGTACTTC; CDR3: CSVVPTSGQETQYF
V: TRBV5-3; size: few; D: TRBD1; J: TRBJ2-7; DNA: TGTGCCAGAAGCTCATCGGACAGGGCGGGACACGAGCAGTACTTC; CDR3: CARSSSDRAGHEQYF
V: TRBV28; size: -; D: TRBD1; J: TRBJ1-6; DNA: TGTGCCAGCAGACCTCATGGGACAGGCTACAATTCACCCCTCCACTTT; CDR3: CASRPHGTGYNSPLHF
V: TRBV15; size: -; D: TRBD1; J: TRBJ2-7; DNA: TGTGCCACCAGCGGAGAATGGGGACAGGGATACGAGCAGTACTTC; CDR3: CATSGEWGQGYEQYF
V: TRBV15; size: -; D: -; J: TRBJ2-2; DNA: TGTGCCACCAGCAGGTACCAAAATAGCGGCACCGGGGAGCTGTTTTTT; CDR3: CATSRYQNSGTGELFF
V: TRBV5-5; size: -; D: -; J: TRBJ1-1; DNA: TGTGCCACCTTACAGGGAGTGGGCACTGAAGCTTTCTTT; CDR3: CATLQGVGTEAFF
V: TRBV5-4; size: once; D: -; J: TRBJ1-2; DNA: TGTGCCAGCAGCTTGCTCGCGGGGGCCGGATATGGCTACACCTTC; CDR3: CASSLLAGAGYGYTF
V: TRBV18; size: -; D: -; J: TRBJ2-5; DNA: TGTGCCAGCTCTCCGGGTCCTCAGGACAAAGAGACCCAGTACTTC; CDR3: CASSPGPQDKETQYF
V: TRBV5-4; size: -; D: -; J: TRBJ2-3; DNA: TGTGCCAGCAGCTTGGGATATGTAGCAGATACGCAGTATTTT; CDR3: CASSLGYVADTQYF
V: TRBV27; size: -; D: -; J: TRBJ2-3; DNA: TGTGCCAGCAGTTTGACACCGACCACAGATACGCAGTATTTT; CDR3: CASSLTPTTDTQYF
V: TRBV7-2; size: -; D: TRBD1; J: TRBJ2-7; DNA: TGTGCCAGCAGCTCCGGGACAGGGGGCGACGAGCAGTACTTC; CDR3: CASSSGTGGDEQYF
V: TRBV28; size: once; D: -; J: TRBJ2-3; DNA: TGTGCCAGCACACCACTAGCGAGGGACAGGGATACGCAGTATTTT; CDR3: CASTPLARDRDTQYF
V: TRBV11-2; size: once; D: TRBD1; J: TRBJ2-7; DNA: TGTGCCAGCAGCTCCTACGGGACAGTTTCCTCCTACGAGCAGTACTTC; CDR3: CASSSYGTVSSYEQYF
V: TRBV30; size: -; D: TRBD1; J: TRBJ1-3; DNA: TGTGCCTGGGGAGGACAGGTACTTCACGGAAACACCATATATTTT; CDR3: CAWGGQVLHGNTIYF
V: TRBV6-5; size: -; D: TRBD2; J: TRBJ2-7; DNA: TGTGCCAGCAGTTCGGGGGGGCCCTACGAGCAGTACTTC; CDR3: CASSSGGPYEQYF
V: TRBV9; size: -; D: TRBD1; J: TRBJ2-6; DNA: TGTGCCAGCAGCGCGGGGACAGGGGTTCCCGGGGCCAACGTCCTGACTTTC; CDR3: CASSAGTGVPGANVLTF
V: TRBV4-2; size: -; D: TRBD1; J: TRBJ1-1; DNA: TGTGCCAGCAGCCAAGAACCCGGGACAGGGGCCGGTACTGAAGCTTTCTTT; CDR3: CASSQEPGTGAGTEAFF
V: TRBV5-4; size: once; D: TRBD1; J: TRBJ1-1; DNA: TGTGCCAGCAGCTACTACGACAGGGCTAACACTGAAGCTTTCTTT; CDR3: CASSYYDRANTEAFF
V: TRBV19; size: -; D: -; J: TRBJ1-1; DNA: TGTGCCAGTAGCCCCGAGGGTAACACTGAAGCTTTCTTT; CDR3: CASSPEGNTEAFF
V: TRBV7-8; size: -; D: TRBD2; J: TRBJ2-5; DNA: TGTGCCAGCAGCTTAGAGACATGGCTAGCGGGGGGCCAAGAGACCCAGTACTTC; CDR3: CASSLETWLAGGQETQYF
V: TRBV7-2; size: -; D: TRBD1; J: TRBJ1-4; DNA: TGTGCCAGCAGCTCAAGCAGGGGGTGGAATGAAAAACTGTTTTTT; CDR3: CASSSSRGWNEKLFF
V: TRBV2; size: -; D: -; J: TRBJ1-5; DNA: TGTGCCAGCAGCCGGGAGAGCAATCAGCCCCAGCATTTT; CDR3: CASSRESNQPQHF
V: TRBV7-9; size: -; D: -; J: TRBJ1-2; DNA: TGTGCCAGCAGCTTCTCAGGGGTCTATGGCTACACCTTC; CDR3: CASSFSGVYGYTF
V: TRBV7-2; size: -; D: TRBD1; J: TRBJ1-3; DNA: TGTGCCAGCAGCGCGCGGGACAGGGTTGGAAACACCATATATTTT; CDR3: CASSARDRVGNTIYF
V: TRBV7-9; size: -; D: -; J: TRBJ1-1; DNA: TGTGCCAGCAGCTTGGGGGGGGACACTGAAGCTTTCTTT; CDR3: CASSLGGDTEAFF
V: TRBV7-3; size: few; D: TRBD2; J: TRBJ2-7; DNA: TGTGCCAGCAGCTTGCGGCGGGAGGACGAGCAGTACTTC; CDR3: CASSLRREDEQYF
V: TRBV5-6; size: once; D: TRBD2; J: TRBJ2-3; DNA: TGTGCCAGCAGCTTATTGACAGCGGGGGTTGATACGCAGTATTTT; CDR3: CASSLLTAGVDTQYF
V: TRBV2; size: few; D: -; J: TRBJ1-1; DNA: TGTGCCAGCAGTGCTAACAGTAACACTGAAGCTTTCTTT; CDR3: CASSANSNTEAFF